Shown below are 30 T cell receptor beta chains from a single sample sequenced in a study of blood T cell repertoires in COVID-19. The assay was immunoSEQ multiplex PCR, and TCRdb's table has in-frame clones only and misses some. The sample comprises 40,000 to 55,000 clones, about 89% of which are singletons, and about 28% rests with the top ten. Input material: peripheral blood. Source of these receptors: a human donor in a cohort sampled during active COVID-19.

The CDR3 DNA reads as TGTGCCAGCAGCGGGGGACTGGTGAGCACAGATACGCAGTATTTT. Residues: CASSGGLVSTDTQYF. The rearrangement uses TRBV5-4 and TRBJ2-3; perhaps TRBD2 as D (6 bases). CDR3 length: 15 amino acids. Germline-derived CDR1 and CDR2 are SGHNT and YYREEE (reference sequence). The ends were cut back, 4 bases at V and 0 bases at J, with 12 bases in the middle.

V and J are TRBV29-1 and TRBJ1-1; D ambiguous. Germline values: CDR1 SQVTM, CDR2 ANQGSEA. This CDR3 has 13 residues. V lost 7 bases and J 6 bases, leaving 18 bases between the germline ends. CDR3 in amino acids: CSASGGWLSEAFF. Here the CDR3 DNA reads TGCAGCGCCTCTGGTGGCTGGCTCTCTGAAGCTTTCTTT. Full variable domain (outside the CDR3, taken from reference TRBV29-1 and TRBJ1-1): SAVISQKPSRDICQRGTSLTIQCQVDSQVTMMFWYRQQPGQSLTLIATANQGSEATYESGFVIDKFPISRPNLTFSTLTVSNMSPEDSSIYLCSASGGWLSEAFFGQGTRLTVV.

The rearrangement joins TRBV7-2 to TRBJ2-5; 9 positions match TRBD2. CDR3 length: 16 amino acids. Trimming took 0 bases from V and 5 from J; bases not matched to a gene: 7. The germline V gene has CDR1 SGHTA and CDR2 FQGNSA. The CDR3 coding sequence is TGTGCCAGCAGCTTAGCTAGCGGGAGCGCTCGCGAGACCCAGTACTTC. Amino acid sequence: CASSLASGSARETQYF.

The J gene is TRBJ2-1, the V gene TRBV28; possible D gene TRBD1, 6 bases. Germline loops: CDR1 MDHEN, CDR2 SYDVKM. Trimming stripped 7 bases from V and 8 bases from J, with 18 bases between. The CDR3 runs 14 residues. DNA of the CDR3: TGTGCCAGCAAAACTAGTTGGGGGCGCGATGAGCAGTTCTTC. Translation gives CASKTSWGRDEQFF.

V and J are TRBV6-5 and TRBJ2-7, with TRBD1 as a possible D gene (6 bases). The ends were cut back, 8 bases at V and 0 bases at J, with 8 bases in the middle. This CDR3 comprises 12 residues. The germline V gene encodes CDR1 MNHEY and CDR2 SVGAGI. This chain's CDR3 is CASSGDSYEQYF. The DNA of the CDR3 is TGTGCCAGCTCAGGGGACTCCTACGAGCAGTACTTC.

The chain combines TRBV28 with TRBJ2-7; a possible D gene is TRBD1 (6 bases). The CDR3 sequence is 14 residues long. The germline CDR1 and CDR2 sequences are MDHEN and SYDVKM. V lost 3 bases and J lost 1, with 10 bases in between. In nucleotides, the CDR3 is TGTGCCAGCAGTTTCGCACAGGGTTCCTACGAGCAGTACTTC. Translating gives CASSFAQGSYEQYF. The whole variable domain, remainder taken from reference TRBV28 and TRBJ2-7, is DVKVTQSSRYLVKRTGEKVFLECVQDMDHENMFWYRQDPGLGLRLIYFSYDVKMKEKGDIPEGYSVSREKKERFSLILESASTNQTSMYLCASSFAQGSYEQYFGPGTRLTVT.

Here the CDR3 reads CASSLPGRAANNEQFF. The CDR3 bases are TGTGCCAGCAGCTTGCCCGGGAGGGCCGCCAACAATGAGCAGTTCTTC. V gene TRBV5-4 combines with J gene TRBJ2-1, with 8 nucleotides matching TRBD2. The germline V gene encodes CDR1 SGHNT and CDR2 YYREEE (reference sequence). The CDR3 runs 16 residues. Trimming removed 1 base from V and 5 bases from J; junction bases left unmatched: 8.

V gene TRBV7-9 combines with J gene TRBJ1-6; D ambiguous. The CDR3 contains 15 residues. Trimming left V 2 bases short and J 8 bases short, with 13 bases between. The germline V gene encodes CDR1 SEHNR and CDR2 FQNEAQ (reference sequence). The CDR3 protein is CASSLFEGSDSPLHF. CDR3 in DNA: TGTGCCAGCAGCTTATTTGAGGGTTCGGATTCACCCCTCCACTTT.

In this sample, this clone turned up many times. Other nucleotide sequences from this sample produce the same CDR3. The genes are TRBV19 and TRBJ2-7; 11 positions match TRBD1. Germline CDR1 is LNHDA and CDR2 is SQIVND (reference sequence). V lost 3 bases to trimming and J lost 3 bases; unmatched junction nucleotides: 4. The CDR3 consists of 15 residues. CDR3 DNA sequence: TGTGCCAGTAGTATCGGACAGGGGGCTAGCTACGAGCAGTACGTC. Protein: CASSIGQGASYEQYV.

The sample holds one count of this clone. The rearrangement links TRBV9 to TRBJ1-2, with D perhaps TRBD1 (6 bases). CDR1 is SGDLS and CDR2 is YYNGEE in the germline V gene. The CDR3 covers 12 residues. The V end lost 4 bases, the J end lost 5 bases, and 9 bases lay between the germline ends. In DNA form, the CDR3 reads TGTGCCAGCAGCTTCACAGGGTATGGCTACACCTTC. It translates to CASSFTGYGYTF.

V usage is TRBV2 and J usage is TRBJ1-5, with D possibly being TRBD1 (5 bases). Germline V gives CDR1 SNHLY, CDR2 FYNNEI. V dropped 3 bases and J dropped 7 bases, with 13 bases sitting between them. The CDR3 has 14 amino acids. CDR3 sequence (DNA): TGTGCCAGCAGTGATGACCGGGGGGGACAGCCCCAGCATTTT. As protein: CASSDDRGGQPQHF.

V is TRBV6-2 or TRBV6-3 and J is TRBJ2-7, with a tentative D call TRBD1 (7 bases). Germline V gene data show CDR1 as MNHEY and CDR2 as SVGEGT. The V end lost 5 bases, the J end lost 0 bases, and 14 bases lay between the germline ends. The CDR3 contains 15 residues. In nucleotides, the CDR3 is TGTGCCAGCAGTCCCAGGGGGGAGGCCTCCTACGAGCAGTACGTC. Amino acid sequence: CASSPRGEASYEQYV.

This chain joins TRBV7-2 and TRBJ1-3; tentatively, D is TRBD1 (5 bases). CDR3 size: 15 residues. V lost 1 base and J 3 bases, leaving 10 bases between the germline ends. Germline loops: CDR1 SGHTA, CDR2 FQGNSA. CDR3 in amino acids: CASSLDQGSGNTIYF. The DNA of the CDR3 is TGTGCCAGCAGCTTAGACCAGGGAAGTGGAAACACCATATATTTT.

This sequence joins TRBV21-1 and TRBJ2-3; TRBD1, the table's D call, lacks a check against the DNA. TRBV21-1 is a pseudogene. The CDR3 runs 13 residues. The CDR3 region is CASSKVNGPREYF. The DNA for the CDR3 is TGTGCCAGCAGCAAAGTAAACGGACCCAGGGAGTATTTT.

The rearrangement uses TRBV24-1 and TRBJ2-3, with 8 positions matching TRBD2. The CDR3 length is 15 residues. Germline CDR1 is KGHDR and CDR2 is SFDVKD. Trimming took 1 base from V and 4 from J; bases not matched to a gene: 3. CDR3 in amino acids: CATSDLGGGSDTQYF. The CDR3 DNA follows: TGTGCCACCAGTGATTTAGGCGGGGGGTCAGATACGCAGTATTTT.

CDR3 DNA: TGTGCCAGCAGCTTCGTCTCTAACTATGGCTACACCTTC. Protein sequence: CASSFVSNYGYTF. The V and J genes are TRBV5-4 and TRBJ1-2, with D unresolved. The V gene's germline CDR1 is SGHNT and CDR2 YYREEE (reference sequence). This CDR3 has 13 residues. V was trimmed by 2 bases and J by 0 bases, leaving 5 bases between them. The full variable domain, rest sourced from reference TRBV5-4 and TRBJ1-2, is ETGVTQSPTHLIKTRGQQVTLRCSSQSGHNTVSWYQQALGQGPQFIFQYYREEENGRGNFPPRFSGLQFPNYSSELNVNALELDDSALYLCASSFVSNYGYTFGSGTRLTVV.

This chain links TRBV2 with TRBJ1-2, with D possibly being TRBD1 (6 bases). CDR1 is SNHLY, CDR2 FYNNEI, per germline. This CDR3 is built from 13 residues. Between the trimmed V and J ends, which lost 7 bases and 4 bases, there was a span of 13 bases. The CDR3 sequence is CASIQGGAYGYTF. DNA of the CDR3: TGTGCCAGCATCCAAGGGGGGGCCTATGGCTACACCTTC.

This sequence joins TRBV23-1 and TRBJ2-1; D perhaps matches TRBD2 (7 bases). TRBV23-1 is assigned to the ORF class and has an uncertain function. V was cut by 0 bases and J by 0 bases, with 15 bases left in between. The CDR3 length is 18 residues. CDR3 in amino acids: CASSQSIGRGSSYNEQFF. CDR3 DNA: TGCGCCAGCAGTCAATCGATAGGGAGGGGGTCCTCCTACAATGAGCAGTTCTTC.

The chain links TRBV11-1 to TRBJ2-2; 8 bases are a match to TRBD1. The CDR3 totals 14 residues. V lost 6 bases and J lost 1; bases outside the gene matches: 1. The germline V gene encodes CDR1 SGHAT and CDR2 FQDESV (reference sequence). The CDR3 reads CASSGTGNTGELFF. The CDR3 coding sequence is TGTGCCAGCAGTGGGACAGGGAACACCGGGGAGCTGTTTTTT.

The V gene is TRBV7-5, the J gene TRBJ2-7; the D segment call TRBD1 is taken from the table without a DNA check. TRBV7-5 constitutes a pseudogene. This CDR3 has 14 amino acids. This CDR3 is CARSSPTRPYEQYV. DNA of the CDR3: TGTGCCAGAAGCTCGCCGACAAGACCCTACGAGCAGTACGTC.

The CDR3 nucleotides read TGTGCCACCAGTGCGGCCGGGACAGGGATCCCCTACGAGCAGTACTTC. It yields the protein CATSAAGTGIPYEQYF. The chain employs TRBV24-1 and TRBJ2-7, with 9 bases fitting TRBD1. Germline-derived CDR1 and CDR2 are KGHDR and SFDVKD. CDR3 length: 16 amino acids. Trimming took 5 bases from V and 2 from J; bases not matched to a gene: 9.

This clone came up a few times. The CDR3 DNA reads as TGTGCCAGCAGCCCGCGGTCCCTCAGCTCCTATAATTCACCCCTCCACTTT. Translation gives CASSPRSLSSYNSPLHF. The chain has TRBV7-9 and TRBJ1-6, with no clear D. Germline CDR1 SEHNR, CDR2 FQNEAQ (reference sequence). V was trimmed by 5 bases and J by 0 bases, leaving 14 bases between them. This CDR3 spans 17 amino acids.

This clone showed up just once. The chain has TRBV27 and TRBJ1-1; 7 positions agree with TRBD1. The CDR3 spans 11 residues. J lost 9 bases, V lost 6 bases, and 4 bases had no gene match. Germline V gives CDR1 MNHEY, CDR2 SMNVEV (reference sequence). The CDR3 coding sequence is TGTGCCAGCAGACTCAGGGGGAAAGCTTTCTTT. Translation: CASRLRGKAFF.

This clone appeared a few times. The chain carries TRBV2 and TRBJ1-5, with a weak D call TRBD1 (5 bases). CDR3 length: 15 amino acids. V shed 2 bases and J shed 2 bases, with 10 bases lying between them. Germline CDR1 reads SNHLY; CDR2 reads FYNNEI. The CDR3 nucleotides read TGTGCCAGCAGTGAACAGGGATTGGGCAATCAGCCCCAGCATTTT. Amino acids: CASSEQGLGNQPQHF.

This sequence joins TRBV19 and TRBJ1-2; maybe TRBD1 (5 bases). Germline CDR1 is LNHDA and CDR2 is SQIVND (reference sequence). The CDR3 has 14 amino acids. Trimming took 5 bases from V and 4 from J, leaving 14 bases between them. CDR3 DNA: TGTGCCAGTAGTCCCCGTGCGGGGGGCTATGGCTACACCTTC. Translation: CASSPRAGGYGYTF. The variable domain in full, with the rest retrieved from reference TRBV19 and TRBJ1-2, is DGGITQSPKYLFRKEGQNVTLSCEQNLNHDAMYWYRQDPGQGLRLIYYSQIVNDFQKGDIAEGYSVSREKKESFPLTVTSAQKNPTAFYLCASSPRAGGYGYTFGSGTRLTVV.

This rearrangement joins TRBV7-3 to TRBJ2-7, with D maybe TRBD2 (6 bases). V was shortened by 5 bases and J by 6 bases, with 17 bases between the two germline ends. From germline, CDR1 is SGHTA and CDR2 FQGTGA. The CDR3 is 14 amino acids. The CDR3 protein is CASSGSGVRCEQYF. The DNA for the CDR3 is TGTGCCAGCAGCGGTAGCGGCGTTCGGTGCGAGCAGTACTTC.

CDR3 amino acids: CASSERDRIYGYTF. The CDR3 DNA sequence: TGTGCCAGCAGTGAGCGCGACAGGATATATGGCTACACCTTC. V gene TRBV2 combines with J gene TRBJ1-2; possible D gene TRBD1, 6 bases. The V gene lost 3 bases and the J gene lost 5 bases, with 13 bases spanning the gap. Germline V gene sequence: CDR1 SNHLY, CDR2 FYNNEI. CDR3 length equals 14 residues.

The chain has TRBV2 and TRBJ1-3; D is perhaps TRBD1 (5 bases). The CDR3 runs 13 residues. V lost 5 bases to trimming and J lost 2 bases, with 7 bases between them. Germline CDR1 SNHLY, CDR2 FYNNEI. CDR3 sequence reads: CASSPTAGNTIYF. In DNA form, the CDR3 reads TGTGCCAGCAGTCCGACAGCTGGAAACACCATATATTTT.

This chain uses TRBV28 with TRBJ2-5; 9 bases line up with TRBD1. Per germline, CDR1 MDHEN and CDR2 SYDVKM. J gave up 5 bases and V 4 bases, and 14 bases lay outside the gene matches. The CDR3 covers 17 residues. The CDR3 loop is CASSSSFGQGKVETQYF. The DNA for the CDR3 is TGTGCCAGCAGTTCCTCTTTTGGACAGGGGAAGGTTGAGACCCAGTACTTC.

In this sample, this clone turned up a few times. V usage is TRBV4-1 and J usage is TRBJ1-3; 7 bases fit TRBD1. Trimming removed 0 bases from V and 1 base from J; junction bases left unmatched: 0. Per germline, CDR1 MGHRA and CDR2 YSYEKL. The CDR3 has 15 residues. The CDR3 loop is CASSQEGQSGNTIYF. In DNA, the CDR3 is TGCGCCAGCAGCCAAGAGGGACAGTCTGGAAACACCATATATTTT.